This T cell receptor beta chain was sequenced for a study of control samples from healthy donors and cancer patients. The CDR3 is made up of 13 amino acids. With 4 bases removed from V and 4 bases from J, the gap between germline ends came to 8 bases. Germline values: CDR1 SGHRS, CDR2 YFSETQ. TCRdb's table, derived via immunoSEQ multiplex PCR, lists solely in-frame clones and lacks some. The table shows roughly 90,000 clones, with around 90% occurring only once. The sequence derives from a woman in her forties or fifties with colorectal cancer. Sequencing input: PBMCs. The chain is built from TRBV5-1 and TRBJ2-2; D is uncertain. CDR3 in DNA: TGCGCCAGCAGCCCCGACTTCACCGGGGAGCTGTTTTTT. Its translation is CASSPDFTGELFF.